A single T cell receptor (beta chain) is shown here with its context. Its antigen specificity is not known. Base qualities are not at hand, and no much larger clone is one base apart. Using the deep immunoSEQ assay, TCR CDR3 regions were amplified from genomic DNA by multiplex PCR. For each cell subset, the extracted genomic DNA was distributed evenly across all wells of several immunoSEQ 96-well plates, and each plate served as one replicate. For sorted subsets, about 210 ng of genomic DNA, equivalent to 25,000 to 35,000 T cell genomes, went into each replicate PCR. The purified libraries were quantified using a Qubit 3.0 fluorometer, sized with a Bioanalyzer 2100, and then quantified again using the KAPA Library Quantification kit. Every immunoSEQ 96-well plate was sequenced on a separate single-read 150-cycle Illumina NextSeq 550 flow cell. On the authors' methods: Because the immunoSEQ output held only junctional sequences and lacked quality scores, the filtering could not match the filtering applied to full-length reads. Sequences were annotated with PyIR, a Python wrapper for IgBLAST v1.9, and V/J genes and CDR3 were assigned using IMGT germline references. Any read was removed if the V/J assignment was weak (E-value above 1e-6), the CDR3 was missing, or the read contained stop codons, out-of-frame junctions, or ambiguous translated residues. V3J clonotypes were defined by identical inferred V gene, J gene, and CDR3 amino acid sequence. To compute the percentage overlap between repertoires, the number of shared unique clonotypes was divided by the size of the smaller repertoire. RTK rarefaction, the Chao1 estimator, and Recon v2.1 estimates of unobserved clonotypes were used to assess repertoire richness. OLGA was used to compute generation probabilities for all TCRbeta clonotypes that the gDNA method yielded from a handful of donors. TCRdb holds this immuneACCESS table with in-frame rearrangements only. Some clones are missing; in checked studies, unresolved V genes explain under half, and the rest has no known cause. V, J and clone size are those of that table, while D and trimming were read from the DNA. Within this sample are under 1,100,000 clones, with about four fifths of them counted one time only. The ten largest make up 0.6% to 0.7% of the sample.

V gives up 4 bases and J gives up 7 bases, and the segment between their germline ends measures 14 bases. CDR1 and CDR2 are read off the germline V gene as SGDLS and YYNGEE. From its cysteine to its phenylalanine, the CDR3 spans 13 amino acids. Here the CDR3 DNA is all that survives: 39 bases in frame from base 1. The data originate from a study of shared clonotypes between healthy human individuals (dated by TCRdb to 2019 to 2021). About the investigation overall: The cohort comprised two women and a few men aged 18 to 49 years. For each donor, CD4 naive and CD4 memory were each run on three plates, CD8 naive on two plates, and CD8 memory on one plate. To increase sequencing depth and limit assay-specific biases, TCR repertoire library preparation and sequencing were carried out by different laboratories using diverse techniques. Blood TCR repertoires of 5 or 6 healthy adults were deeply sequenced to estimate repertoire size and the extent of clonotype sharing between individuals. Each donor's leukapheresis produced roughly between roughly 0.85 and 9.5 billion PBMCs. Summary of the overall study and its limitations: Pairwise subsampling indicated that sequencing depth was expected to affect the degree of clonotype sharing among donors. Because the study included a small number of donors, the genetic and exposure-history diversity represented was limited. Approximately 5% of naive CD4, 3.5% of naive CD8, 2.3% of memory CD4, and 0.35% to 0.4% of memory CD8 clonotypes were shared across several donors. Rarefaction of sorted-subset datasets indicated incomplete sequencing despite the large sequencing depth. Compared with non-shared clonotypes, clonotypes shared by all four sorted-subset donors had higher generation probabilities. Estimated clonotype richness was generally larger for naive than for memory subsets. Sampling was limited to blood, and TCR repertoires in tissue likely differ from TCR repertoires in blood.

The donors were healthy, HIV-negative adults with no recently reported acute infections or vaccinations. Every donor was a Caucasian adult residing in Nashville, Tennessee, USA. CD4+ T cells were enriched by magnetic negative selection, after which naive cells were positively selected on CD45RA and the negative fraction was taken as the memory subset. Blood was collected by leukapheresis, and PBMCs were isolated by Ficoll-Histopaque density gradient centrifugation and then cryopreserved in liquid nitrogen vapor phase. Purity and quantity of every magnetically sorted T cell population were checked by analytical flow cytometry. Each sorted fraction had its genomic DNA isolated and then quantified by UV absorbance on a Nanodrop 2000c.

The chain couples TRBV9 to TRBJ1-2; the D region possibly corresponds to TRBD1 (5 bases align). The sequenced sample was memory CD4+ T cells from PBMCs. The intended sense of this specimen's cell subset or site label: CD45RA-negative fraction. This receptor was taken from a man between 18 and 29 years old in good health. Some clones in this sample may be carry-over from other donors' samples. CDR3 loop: CASSNRRGVGYTF. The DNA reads TGTGCCAGCAGCAACAGGAGAGGAGTTGGCTACACCTTC. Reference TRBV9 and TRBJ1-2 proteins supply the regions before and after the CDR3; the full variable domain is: DSGVTQTPKHLITATGQRVTLRCSPRSGDLSVYWYQQSLDQGLQFLIQYYNGEERAKGNILERFSAQQFPDLHSELNLSSLELGDSALYFCASSNRRGVGYTFGSGTRLTVV.